This record covers a single T cell receptor (beta chain). The antigen is undetermined. These data belong to a study of beta chain features in type 1 diabetes. Study-wide background: In age, gender and cell yields, patients were similar to healthy donors.

Overall study results and limits: Moderate yet significant TCRB CDR3 shortening was seen in Type 1 diabetes patients in all four CD4+ subsets. PCR may have favored shorter templates equally in patients and controls. Cells that show high TCR expression could be over-represented by cDNA sequencing.

Reverse transcription of all isolated RNA meant that expressed TCRB transcripts were sequenced. TCRdb keeps only in-frame clones here, not all; method: immunoSEQ multiplex PCR. The data show about 370,000 clones, over 8.5% seen once. V gave up 0 bases and J gave up 4 bases, with 16 bases separating them. The CDR3 has 16 residues. Germline V gene sequence: CDR1 SGDLS, CDR2 YYNGEE. This TCR derives from a man aged 25-40 years with type 1 diabetes. This rearrangement joins TRBV9 to TRBJ1-2; D is undetermined. Sequenced material: central memory CD4+ T cells from blood. The CDR3: CASSVDLGQLGYGYTF. CDR3 DNA: TGTGCCAGCAGCGTAGATTTGGGCCAACTAGGCTATGGCTACACCTTC.